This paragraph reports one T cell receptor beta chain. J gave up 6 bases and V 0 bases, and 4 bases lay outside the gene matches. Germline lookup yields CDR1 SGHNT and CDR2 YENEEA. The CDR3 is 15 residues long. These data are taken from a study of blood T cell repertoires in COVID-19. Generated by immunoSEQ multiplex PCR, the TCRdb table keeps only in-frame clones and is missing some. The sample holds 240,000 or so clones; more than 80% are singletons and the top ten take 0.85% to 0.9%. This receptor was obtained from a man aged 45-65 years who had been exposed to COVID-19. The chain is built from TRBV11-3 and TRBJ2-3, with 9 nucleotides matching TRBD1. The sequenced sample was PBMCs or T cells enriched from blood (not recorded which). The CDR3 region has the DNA TGTGCCAGCAGCTTAGATTGGGGACAGGGTGATACGCAGTATTTT. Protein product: CASSLDWGQGDTQYF.